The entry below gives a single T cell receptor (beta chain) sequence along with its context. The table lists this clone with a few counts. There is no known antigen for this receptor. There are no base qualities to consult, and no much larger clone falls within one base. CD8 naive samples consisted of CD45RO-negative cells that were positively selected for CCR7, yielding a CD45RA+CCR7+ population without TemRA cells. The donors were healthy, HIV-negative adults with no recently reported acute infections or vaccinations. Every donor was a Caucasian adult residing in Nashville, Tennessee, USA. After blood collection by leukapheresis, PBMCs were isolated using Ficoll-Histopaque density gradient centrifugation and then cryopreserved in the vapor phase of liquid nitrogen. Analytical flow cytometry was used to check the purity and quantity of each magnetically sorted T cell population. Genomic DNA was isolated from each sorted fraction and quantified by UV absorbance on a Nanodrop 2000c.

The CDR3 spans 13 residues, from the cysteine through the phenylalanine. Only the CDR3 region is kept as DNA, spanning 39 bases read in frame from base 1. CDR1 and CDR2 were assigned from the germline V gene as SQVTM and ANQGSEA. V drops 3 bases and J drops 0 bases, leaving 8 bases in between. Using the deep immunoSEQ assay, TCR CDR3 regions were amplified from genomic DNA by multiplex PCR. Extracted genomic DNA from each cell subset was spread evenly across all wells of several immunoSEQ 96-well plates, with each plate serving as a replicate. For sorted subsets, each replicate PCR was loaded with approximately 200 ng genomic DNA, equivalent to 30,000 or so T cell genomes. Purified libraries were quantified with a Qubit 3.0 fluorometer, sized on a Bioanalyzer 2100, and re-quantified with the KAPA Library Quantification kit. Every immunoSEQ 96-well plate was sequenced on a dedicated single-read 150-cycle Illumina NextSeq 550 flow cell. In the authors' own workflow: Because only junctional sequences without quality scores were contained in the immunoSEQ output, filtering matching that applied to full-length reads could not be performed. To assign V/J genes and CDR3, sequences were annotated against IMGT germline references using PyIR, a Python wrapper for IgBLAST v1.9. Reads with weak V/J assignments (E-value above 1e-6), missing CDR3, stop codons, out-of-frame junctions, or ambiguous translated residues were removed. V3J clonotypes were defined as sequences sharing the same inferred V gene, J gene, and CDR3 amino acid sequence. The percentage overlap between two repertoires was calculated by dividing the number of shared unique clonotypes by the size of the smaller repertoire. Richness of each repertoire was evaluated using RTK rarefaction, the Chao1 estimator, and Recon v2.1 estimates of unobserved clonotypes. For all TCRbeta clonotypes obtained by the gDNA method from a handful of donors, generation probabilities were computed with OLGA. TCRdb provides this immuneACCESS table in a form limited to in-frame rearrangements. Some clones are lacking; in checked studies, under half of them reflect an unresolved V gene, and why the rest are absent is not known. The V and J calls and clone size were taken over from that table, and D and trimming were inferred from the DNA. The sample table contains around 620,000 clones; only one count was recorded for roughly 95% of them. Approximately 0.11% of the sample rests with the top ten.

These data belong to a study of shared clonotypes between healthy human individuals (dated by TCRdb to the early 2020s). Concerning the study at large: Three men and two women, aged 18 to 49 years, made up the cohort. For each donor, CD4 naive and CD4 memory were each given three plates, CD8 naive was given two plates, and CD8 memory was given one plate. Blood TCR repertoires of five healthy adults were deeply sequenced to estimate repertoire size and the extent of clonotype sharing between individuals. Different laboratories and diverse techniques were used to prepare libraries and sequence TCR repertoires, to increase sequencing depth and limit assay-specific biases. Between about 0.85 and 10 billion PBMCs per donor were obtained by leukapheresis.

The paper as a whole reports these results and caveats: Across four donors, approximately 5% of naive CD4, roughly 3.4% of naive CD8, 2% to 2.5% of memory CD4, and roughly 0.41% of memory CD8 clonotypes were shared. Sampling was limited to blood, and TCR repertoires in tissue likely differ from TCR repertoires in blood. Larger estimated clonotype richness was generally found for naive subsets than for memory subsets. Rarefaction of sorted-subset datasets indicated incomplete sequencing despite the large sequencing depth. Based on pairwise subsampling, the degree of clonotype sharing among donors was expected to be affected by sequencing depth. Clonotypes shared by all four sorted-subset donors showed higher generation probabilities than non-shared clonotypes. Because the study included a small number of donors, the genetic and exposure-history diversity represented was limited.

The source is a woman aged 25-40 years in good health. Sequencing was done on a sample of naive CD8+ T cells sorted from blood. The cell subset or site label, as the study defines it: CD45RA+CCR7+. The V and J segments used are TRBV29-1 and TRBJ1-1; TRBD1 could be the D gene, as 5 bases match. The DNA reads TGCAGCGTTGACCGGGGCATGAACACTGAAGCTTTCTTT. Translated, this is CSVDRGMNTEAFF.